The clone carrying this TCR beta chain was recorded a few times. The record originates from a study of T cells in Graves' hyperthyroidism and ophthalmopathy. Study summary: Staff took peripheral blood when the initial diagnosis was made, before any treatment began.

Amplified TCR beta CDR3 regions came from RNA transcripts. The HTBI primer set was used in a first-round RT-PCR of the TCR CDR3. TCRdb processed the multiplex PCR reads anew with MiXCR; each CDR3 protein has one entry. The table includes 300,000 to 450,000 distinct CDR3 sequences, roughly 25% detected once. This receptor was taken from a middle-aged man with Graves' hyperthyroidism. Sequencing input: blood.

DNA of the CDR3: TGTGCCAGCAGCTTGCACAGCGGGAGAACGATTGAGCAGTTCTTC. Its protein is CASSLHSGRTIEQFF. J is TRBJ2-1 and V is TRBV5-5; 8 nucleotides align to TRBD2. The ends lost 1 base at V and 9 bases at J; junction bases unmatched: 9. The germline CDR1 and CDR2 sequences are SGHKS and YYEKEE (reference sequence). The CDR3 runs 15 residues.